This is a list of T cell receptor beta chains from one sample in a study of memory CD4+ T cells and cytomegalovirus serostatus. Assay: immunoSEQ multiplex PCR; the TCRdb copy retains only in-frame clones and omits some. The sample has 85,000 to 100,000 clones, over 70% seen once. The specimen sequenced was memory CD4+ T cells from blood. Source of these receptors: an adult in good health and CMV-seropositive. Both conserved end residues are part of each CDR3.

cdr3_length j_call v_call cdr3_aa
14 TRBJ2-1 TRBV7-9 CASSSLESYNEQFF
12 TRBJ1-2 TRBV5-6 CASSIPSGTRVF
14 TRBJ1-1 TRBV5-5 CASSWDRGSVEAFF
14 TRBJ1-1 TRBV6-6 CASSYSTGGAEAFF
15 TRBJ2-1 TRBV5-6 CASSPRTSSGNEQFF
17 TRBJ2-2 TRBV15 CATSRESPMRDPGELFF
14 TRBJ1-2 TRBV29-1 CSVRTGDLGYGYTF
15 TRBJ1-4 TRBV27 CASSFRRAGPEKLFF
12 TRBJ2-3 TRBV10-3 CATRLAGEPQYF
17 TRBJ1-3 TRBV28 CASSLPPGRSSGNTIYF
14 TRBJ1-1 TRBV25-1 CASSEYLENTEAFF
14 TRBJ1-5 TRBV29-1 CSVTGTNSNQPQHF
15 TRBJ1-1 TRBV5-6 CASSSRQGYNTEAFF
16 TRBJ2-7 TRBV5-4 CASSLGTSGRGNEQYF